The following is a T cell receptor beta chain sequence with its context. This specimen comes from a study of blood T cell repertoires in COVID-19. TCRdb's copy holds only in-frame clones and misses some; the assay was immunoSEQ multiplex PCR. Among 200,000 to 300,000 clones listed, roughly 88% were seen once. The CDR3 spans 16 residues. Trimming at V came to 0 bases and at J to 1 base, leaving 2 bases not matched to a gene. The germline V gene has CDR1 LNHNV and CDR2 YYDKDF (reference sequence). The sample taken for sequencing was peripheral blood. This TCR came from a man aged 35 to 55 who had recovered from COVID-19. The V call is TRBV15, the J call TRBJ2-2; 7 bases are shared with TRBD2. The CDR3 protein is CATSRDAGVNTGELFF. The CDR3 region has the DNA TGTGCCACCAGCAGAGATGCGGGAGTGAACACCGGGGAGCTGTTTTTT.